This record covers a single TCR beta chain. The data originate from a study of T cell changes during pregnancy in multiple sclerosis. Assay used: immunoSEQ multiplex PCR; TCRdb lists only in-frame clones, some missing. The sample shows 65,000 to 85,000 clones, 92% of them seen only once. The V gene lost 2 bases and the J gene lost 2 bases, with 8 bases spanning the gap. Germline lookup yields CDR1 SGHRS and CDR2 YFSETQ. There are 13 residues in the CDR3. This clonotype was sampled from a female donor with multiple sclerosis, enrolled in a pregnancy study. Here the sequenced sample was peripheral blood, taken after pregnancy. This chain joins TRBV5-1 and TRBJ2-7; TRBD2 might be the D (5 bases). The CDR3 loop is CASSLPGAYEQYF. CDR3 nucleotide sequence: TGCGCCAGCAGCTTACCCGGGGCCTACGAGCAGTACTTC.